Listed here is a single T cell receptor (beta chain). Its antigen is not identified. This entry belongs to a study of shared clonotypes between healthy human individuals. Free of recent acute infections or vaccinations, the donors were healthy HIV-negative adults. CD4+ cells underwent separation, giving CD45RA+ naive and CD45RA-negative memory subsets. Study conclusions and caveats: Naive subsets generally had larger estimated richness than memory subsets. Genetic and exposure-history diversity was limited by the small donor number.

The trim removed 5 bases at V and 1 base at J, leaving 15 bases unmatched. Germline CDR1 SGHTA, CDR2 FQGNSA. The CDR3 is 18 amino acids. Clones were read by immunoSEQ multiplex PCR, and TCRdb kept only the in-frame ones, dropping some. This sample has about 2.4 million clones; about 92% occur once, and the top ten carry around 0.15%. The clonotype comes from a man aged 18-30 years in good health. Sequenced sample: naive CD4+ T cells sorted from blood. The subset denotes: CD45RA+ positively selected. The chain links TRBV7-2 to TRBJ1-1; the match to TRBD1 covers 8 bases. The CDR3 loop reads CASSRGQGSGGTNTEAFF. The DNA of the CDR3 is TGTGCCAGCAGCAGAGGACAGGGAAGTGGTGGTACGAACACTGAAGCTTTCTTT.